This T cell receptor (beta chain) was identified during a study of identical twins. This clonotype came up a few times. The antigen remains unidentified. General study points: Cross-sectional statistics underpinned the conclusions; the same donors were not followed. Within twin pairs, the out-of-frame alpha sequences they shared showed excess low generation probability. Invariant MAIT and iNKT cells are populations that could partly confound zero-insertion analyses.

Template switching added a universal primer binding site, and final cDNA carried unique molecular identifiers. TCRdb re-derived calls from the 5' RACE reads in MiXCR, one entry per CDR3 protein. The sample lists around 1.7 million distinct CDR3 sequences; about 32% were seen once. J gave up 8 bases and V 5 bases, and 8 bases lay outside the gene matches. The CDR3 is 15 amino acids. The germline V gene has CDR1 DFQATT and CDR2 SNEGSKA (reference sequence). The rearrangement links TRBV20-1 to TRBJ2-4; TRBD2 aligns across 14 bases. This TCR came from a newborn girl in good health. Source material: cord blood. The CDR3 sequence is CSARLAGGRGDIQYF. The CDR3, as DNA: TGCAGTGCTCGACTAGCGGGGGGGCGTGGGGACATTCAGTACTTC.